The 5 T cell receptor beta chains given below trace back to one sample, sequenced in a study of cytomegalovirus exposure and HLA in healthy donors. PCR amplification relied on 60 Vbeta primers (plus 13 Jbeta primers). This table comes from immunoSEQ multiplex PCR, and its TCRdb copy is limited to in-frame clones, with some not included. The sample yields 190,000 or so clones, around 79% seen once. The sequencing sample was made of PBMCs. The receptors shown here come from a male donor in good health and CMV-seropositive.

The rearrangement links TRBV5-4 to TRBJ2-2, with 7 nucleotides matching TRBD1. The CDR3 spans 15 residues. Germline V gene sequence: CDR1 SGHNT, CDR2 YYREEE (reference sequence). The junction had 4 bases not matched to a gene; V was cut back by 4 bases and J by 1 base. The CDR3 coding sequence is TGTGCCAGCAGCCGGGACAGCCGGAACACCGGGGAGCTGTTTTTT. This translates into CASSRDSRNTGELFF.

The J gene is TRBJ2-1, the V gene TRBV5-1; a possible D gene is TRBD2 (6 bases). V was shortened by 1 base and J by 4 bases, with 12 bases between the two germline ends. Germline CDR1 reads SGHRS; CDR2 reads YFSETQ. The CDR3 is 15 residues long. CDR3 sequence: CASSLSGRTYNEQFF. CDR3 DNA sequence: TGCGCCAGCAGCTTGTCGGGGAGGACATACAATGAGCAGTTCTTC.

The chain's CDR3 is CAGSQGDNQPQHF. The CDR3 nucleotides are TGTGCCGGGTCCCAGGGGGACAATCAGCCCCAGCATTTT. V and J are TRBV30 and TRBJ1-5; 7 nucleotides agree with TRBD1. CDR1 and CDR2 (germline): GTSNPN, SVGIG (reference sequence). Trimming took 8 bases from V and 3 from J; bases not matched to a gene: 7. The CDR3 runs 13 residues.

The rearrangement links TRBV18 to TRBJ1-5; D not resolved. Germline loops: CDR1 KGHSH, CDR2 LQKENI. Trimming removed 6 bases from V and 7 bases from J, with 13 bases in between. The CDR3 spans 13 residues. CDR3 bases: TGTGCCAGCTCCCCCACTGAGTGGCAGCCCCAGCATTTT. Protein: CASSPTEWQPQHF. The whole variable domain, filled in from reference TRBV18 and TRBJ1-5, reads NAGVMQNPRHLVRRRGQEARLRCSPMKGHSHVYWYRQLPEEGLKFMVYLQKENIIDESGMPKERFSAEFPKEGPSILRIQQVVRGDSAAYFCASSPTEWQPQHFGDGTRLSIL.

The sample holds a few counts of this clone. The genes are TRBV6-5 and TRBJ2-7, with 8 bases identical to TRBD1. V dropped 2 bases and J dropped 2; count of bases not matched to a gene: 2. The CDR3 is 14 amino acids. CDR1 is MNHEY, CDR2 SVGAGI, per germline. CDR3 region: CASSYGTGTYEQYF. In nucleotides, the CDR3 is TGTGCCAGCAGTTACGGGACAGGAACCTACGAGCAGTACTTC.